This passage covers 17 T cell receptor beta chains from one sample sequenced in a study of CXCR3-negative and CXCR3-positive naive CD8 T cells. UMI-labeled TRB cDNA libraries were prepared by 5' RACE. TCRdb reprocessed the 5' RACE reads and keeps a single row for each CDR3 protein, giving no DNA. The listing records 50,000 to 65,000 distinct CDR3 sequences. The source material was naive CXCR3- CD8+ T cells from blood. Subset described: CD45RO-CCR7+CD27+CD95- naive CD8+ T cells lacking CXCR3 (TNR3-). The origin of the receptors is a human donor in good health. Some clones in this sample may be carry-over from other donors' samples.

The genes are TRBV19 and TRBJ2-7; TCRdb's D call, TRBD1, is unchecked because there is no DNA. Germline assignment: CDR1 LNHDA and CDR2 SQIVND (reference sequence). The CDR3 is 13 residues long. CDR3 sequence reads: CASAPGVTYEQYF.

The chain carries TRBV29-1 and TRBJ2-7; TCRdb's D call, TRBD2, is unchecked because there is no DNA. The CDR3 covers 13 residues. Germline CDR1 and CDR2: SQVTM and ANQGSEA. The CDR3 here is CSVEGLSSYEQYF.

This clonotype shows up as medium-sized by frequency. This sequence joins TRBV4-3 and TRBJ2-1; the TRBD1 assignment by TCRdb is unverifiable without DNA. The CDR3 extends over 16 amino acids. Germline V lookup: CDR1 LGHNA, CDR2 YSLEER. The CDR3 sequence: CASSQDSGAGFNEQFF.

This chain joins TRBV28 and TRBJ1-1; the D gene TCRdb calls, TRBD1, cannot be checked with no DNA. Germline V gene data show CDR1 as MDHEN and CDR2 as SYDVKM. The CDR3 length is 15 residues. Here the CDR3 reads CASSLVQGAGTEAFF.

V usage is TRBV29-1 and J usage is TRBJ2-3. Germline lookup yields CDR1 SQVTM and CDR2 ANQGSEA. CDR3 length equals 14 residues. The CDR3 protein is CSVEDEYGTDTQYF.

The chain combines TRBV9 with TRBJ2-7; TCRdb's D gene call, TRBD2, goes unchecked for lack of DNA. Germline values: CDR1 SGDLS, CDR2 YYNGEE. This CDR3 is 15 amino acids long. The CDR3 protein is CASSPGTSGSYEQYF.

The chain uses TRBV4-1 and TRBJ2-7; TCRdb returns TRBD1, unconfirmable since there is no DNA. CDR1 is MGHRA, CDR2 YSYEKL, per germline. The CDR3 is made up of 15 amino acids. Here the CDR3 reads CASSQETPGSYEQYF.

V and J are TRBV12-3 or TRBV12-4 and TRBJ2-1; checking the TCRdb D call of TRBD2 is not possible without DNA. The CDR3 runs to 13 residues. The chain's CDR3 is CASTSVPYNEQFF.

The rearrangement uses TRBV29-1 and TRBJ1-3; TCRdb's D call, TRBD1, is unchecked because there is no DNA. The germline CDR1 and CDR2 sequences are SQVTM and ANQGSEA. This CDR3 has 12 residues. The chain's CDR3 is CSVDQGADTIYF. Full variable domain (rest looked up from reference TRBV29-1 and TRBJ1-3): SAVISQKPSRDICQRGTSLTIQCQVDSQVTMMFWYRQQPGQSLTLIATANQGSEATYESGFVIDKFPISRPNLTFSTLTVSNMSPEDSSIYLCSVDQGADTIYFGEGSWLTVV.

This chain connects TRBV7-2 to TRBJ2-3. Germline CDR1 is SGHTA and CDR2 is FQGNSA. This CDR3 spans 17 amino acids. The CDR3: CASSLGYYEYSTDTQYF.

The genes are TRBV20-1 and TRBJ2-1; the TRBD2 assignment by TCRdb is unverifiable without DNA. This CDR3 is built from 15 residues. The germline gives CDR1 DFQATT, CDR2 SNEGSKA (reference sequence). CDR3 region: CSARDRRGDYNEQFF.

The gene calls are TRBV20-1 and TRBJ1-2; with no DNA, the TCRdb D assignment of TRBD1 cannot be verified. CDR1 and CDR2 (germline): DFQATT, SNEGSKA (reference sequence). The CDR3 covers 14 residues. This chain's CDR3 is CSARPGDVKPGYTF.

The chain is built from TRBV7-2 and TRBJ2-1; TCRdb calls TRBD1, which cannot be checked without DNA. CDR3 length equals 13 residues. The germline gives CDR1 SGHTA, CDR2 FQGNSA. The CDR3 loop is CATKGQGASEQFF.

The chain employs TRBV7-6 and TRBJ2-1; TCRdb names TRBD1, which stays unverified in the absence of DNA. This CDR3 comprises 16 residues. Germline V CDR1 and CDR2: SGHVS, FNYEAQ. The chain's CDR3 is CASRLDRPCCYNEQFF.

J is TRBJ2-1 and V is TRBV5-1; TCRdb's D gene call, TRBD2, goes unchecked for lack of DNA. Germline assignment: CDR1 SGHRS and CDR2 YFSETQ. This CDR3 region has 18 residues. CDR3 region: CASSLASGSKRSYNEQFF. Combining the CDR3 with reference TRBV5-1 and TRBJ2-1 gives the whole variable domain KAGVTQTPRYLIKTRGQQVTLSCSPISGHRSVSWYQQTPGQGLQFLFEYFSETQRNKGNFPGRFSGRQFSNSRSEMNVSTLELGDSALYLCASSLASGSKRSYNEQFFGPGTRLTVL.

The V gene is TRBV5-1, the J gene TRBJ2-7; absent DNA, TCRdb's TRBD1 call cannot be checked. The CDR3 totals 14 residues. Germline CDR1 is SGHRS and CDR2 is YFSETQ. This CDR3 is CASSTRGASYEQYF.

This chain uses TRBV28 with TRBJ2-2; the TRBD2 assignment by TCRdb is unverifiable without DNA. Germline-derived CDR1 and CDR2 are MDHEN and SYDVKM. The CDR3 totals 16 residues. The CDR3 loop is CASSLGERVAPGELFF.